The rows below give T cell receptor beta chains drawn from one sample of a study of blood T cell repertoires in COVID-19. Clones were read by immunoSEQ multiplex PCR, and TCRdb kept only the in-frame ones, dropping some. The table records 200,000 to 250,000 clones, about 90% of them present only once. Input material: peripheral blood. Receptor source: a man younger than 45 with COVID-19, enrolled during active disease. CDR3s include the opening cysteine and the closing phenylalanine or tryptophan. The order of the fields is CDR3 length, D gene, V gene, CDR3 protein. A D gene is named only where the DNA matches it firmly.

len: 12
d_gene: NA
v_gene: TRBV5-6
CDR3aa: CASSRRDTEAFF

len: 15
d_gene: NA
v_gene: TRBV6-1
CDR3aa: CASSTAGFSGNTIYF

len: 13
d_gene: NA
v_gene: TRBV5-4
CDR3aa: CASSYGQLYGYTF

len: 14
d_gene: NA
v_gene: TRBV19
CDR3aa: CASSGGDNYQPQHF

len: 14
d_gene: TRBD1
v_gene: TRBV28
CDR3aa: CASSPPGQLYEQYF

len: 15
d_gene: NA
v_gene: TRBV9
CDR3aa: CASSVSSQLNTEAFF

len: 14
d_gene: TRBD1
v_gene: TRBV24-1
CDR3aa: CATGSTGIQETQYF

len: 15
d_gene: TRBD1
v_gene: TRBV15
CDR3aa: CATSRERQGSEKLFF

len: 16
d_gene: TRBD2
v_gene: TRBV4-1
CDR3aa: CASSLGSGGGTGELFF

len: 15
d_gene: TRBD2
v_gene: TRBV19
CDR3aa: CASRAGPLNTGELFF

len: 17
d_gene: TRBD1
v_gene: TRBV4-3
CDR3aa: CASSQDRGPGMNTEAFF

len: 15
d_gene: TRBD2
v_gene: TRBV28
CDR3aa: CASSTPGAGAYEQYF

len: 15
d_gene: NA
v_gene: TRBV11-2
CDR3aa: CASSLATGSGNTIYF

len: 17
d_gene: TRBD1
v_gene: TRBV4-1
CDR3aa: CASSPVTIRQGVFEQYF

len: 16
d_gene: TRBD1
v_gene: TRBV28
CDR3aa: CASSLLRDRSSYEQYF

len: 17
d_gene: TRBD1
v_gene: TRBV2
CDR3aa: CASSGRQGAMSNEKLFF

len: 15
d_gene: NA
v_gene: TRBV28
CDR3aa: CASSHQGMNTGELFF

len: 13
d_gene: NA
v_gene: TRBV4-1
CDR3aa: CASSQAQNYEQYF